Presented here are 20 T cell receptor beta chains from one specimen sequenced in a study of human T cells and chemical hapten exposure. Time point given: patch test 3, about 24 weeks after DPC sensitization. Noted treatment: therapeutic diphenylcyclopropenone sensitization with weekly scalp DPC. MiXCR, run by TCRdb on the RACE reads, gives a single entry per CDR3 protein. This sample has 150,000 to 200,000 distinct CDR3 sequences, with around 25% found just once. Sequenced material: whole blood, taken in connection with sensitization to the hapten diphenylcyclopropenone (DPC). The source is a woman aged 40 to 49 with alopecia areata. Some clones in this sample may be carry-over from other donors' samples.

This clonotype has just a few counts. DNA of the CDR3: TGCGCCAGCAGCCGGGGGAGCGGGTCCTACAATGAGCAGTTCTTC. It codes for CASSRGSGSYNEQFF. The rearrangement links TRBV4-1 to TRBJ2-1; maybe TRBD2 (6 bases). CDR1 is MGHRA and CDR2 is YSYEKL in the germline V gene. The length of the CDR3 is 15 residues. Trimming removed 4 bases at V and 1 base at J, with 11 bases between.

This clonotype has just a few counts. This chain links TRBV29-1 with TRBJ2-1; D not certain. The CDR3 spans 19 residues. V dropped 2 bases and J dropped 2 bases, with 25 bases sitting between them. Germline V lookup: CDR1 SQVTM, CDR2 ANQGSEA. The CDR3 DNA reads as TGCAGCGTTGAAACGGGTAGAGGCCCCCCCTTTGGGCCCTACAATGAGCAGTTCTTC. This gives the protein CSVETGRGPPFGPYNEQFF.

The chain employs TRBV29-1 and TRBJ1-2, with TRBD1 matching over 9 bases. The CDR3 length is 13 residues. Losses at the gene ends were 6 bases for V and 3 bases for J; bases not matched to a gene: 5. From germline, CDR1 is SQVTM and CDR2 ANQGSEA. The CDR3 sequence is CSVDDRGYYGYTF. CDR3 in DNA: TGCAGCGTCGACGACAGGGGGTACTATGGCTACACCTTC.

This CDR3 reads CASSPSQGASTEAFF. Written as DNA, the CDR3 is TGCGCCAGCAGCCCCTCACAGGGAGCAAGCACTGAAGCTTTCTTT. V and J are TRBV5-1 and TRBJ1-1; tentative D call: TRBD1 (6 bases). V lost 4 bases, J lost 4 bases, and 17 bases lay in between. Looked up from germline, CDR1 is SGHRS and CDR2 is YFSETQ. This CDR3 has 15 residues.

The CDR3 is CASRLQGANSPLHF. DNA of the CDR3: TGTGCCAGCAGACTACAGGGGGCGAATTCACCCCTCCACTTT. The chain uses TRBV12-3 or TRBV12-4 and TRBJ1-6, with TRBD1 identical over 9 bases. The CDR3 covers 14 residues. The J segment lost 7 bases and the V segment lost 6 bases, leaving 4 bases of the junction unmatched.

This clonotype was found many times. The chain joins TRBV20-1 to TRBJ1-5; 8 nucleotides match TRBD1. After removal of 3 bases from V and 5 bases from J, the junction contained 3 bases not matched to a gene. CDR3 length equals 13 residues. The germline V gene has CDR1 DFQATT and CDR2 SNEGSKA (reference sequence). CDR3 region: CSARDRVDQPQHF. The CDR3 DNA follows: TGCAGTGCTAGGGACAGGGTTGATCAGCCCCAGCATTTT.

V gene TRBV24-1 combines with J gene TRBJ2-1; 9 nucleotides align to TRBD1. CDR1 KGHDR and CDR2 SFDVKD come from the germline V gene. Unmatched junction bases numbered 4, after V lost 0 bases and J lost 8 bases. The CDR3 covers 15 residues. CDR3 region: CATSDLGTGMDEQFF. The CDR3 DNA follows: TGTGCCACCAGTGATTTGGGGACAGGGATGGATGAGCAGTTCTTC.

This clonotype was seen only a few times. The DNA of the CDR3 is TGCGCCAGCAGCGGACTGAAGTACGAGCAGTACTTC. Translation: CASSGLKYEQYF. The chain recombines TRBV10-2 with TRBJ2-7, with D possibly matching TRBD2 (5 bases). The germline gives CDR1 WSHSY, CDR2 SAAADI. This CDR3 is built from 12 residues. The V end lost 6 bases, the J end lost 4 bases, and 10 bases lay between the germline ends.

This clonotype was detected only a few times. The chain couples TRBV18 to TRBJ1-1, with a tentative D call TRBD1 (5 bases). Germline assignment: CDR1 KGHSH and CDR2 LQKENI. V was cut by 4 bases and J by 3 bases, with 15 bases left in between. The CDR3 totals 15 residues. CDR3 sequence (DNA): TGTGCCAGCTCACAACGGGCAGGGATGGACACTGAAGCTTTCTTT. This encodes CASSQRAGMDTEAFF.

This chain links TRBV21-1 with TRBJ2-7; TRBD2 is the table's D call and was not checked against the DNA. TRBV21-1 is an annotated pseudogene. This CDR3 spans 19 amino acids. The CDR3 bases are TGTGCCAGCAGCAAAGTTCCAACTAGCGGGAGGGCCGGCGCCTACGAGCAGAACTTC. Its protein is CASSKVPTSGRAGAYEQNF.

The V and J genes are TRBV9 and TRBJ2-3; D ambiguous. Trimming removed 3 bases at V and 5 bases at J, with 13 bases between. This CDR3 spans 14 amino acids. CDR1 is SGDLS, CDR2 YYNGEE, per germline. The CDR3 DNA follows: TGTGCCAGCAGCGGACGATCAGTGCAAGATACGCAGTATTTT. It yields the protein CASSGRSVQDTQYF.

J is TRBJ2-5 and V is TRBV4-2, with 9 bases aligning to TRBD2. Germline V CDR1 and CDR2: LGHNA, YNFKEQ. This CDR3 is 16 amino acids long. J gave up 2 bases and V 4 bases, and 8 bases lay outside the gene matches. The CDR3 spells CASSRGAGGLQETQYF. CDR3 nucleotides: TGTGCCAGCAGCCGGGGAGCGGGAGGTCTACAAGAGACCCAGTACTTC.

This clonotype was counted between two and nine times. CDR3 DNA sequence: TGTGCCAGCAGCTCCCTAAGACTAGCGGGAGGAACAGATACGCAGTATTTT. Translation: CASSSLRLAGGTDTQYF. This rearrangement joins TRBV7-9 to TRBJ2-3, with TRBD2 matching 13 bases. The CDR3 consists of 17 residues. V lost 4 bases, J lost 3 bases, and 7 bases stayed unmatched. Germline V lookup: CDR1 SEHNR, CDR2 FQNEAQ (reference sequence). Full variable domain (remainder filled in from reference TRBV7-9 and TRBJ2-3): DTGVSQNPRHKITKRGQNVTFRCDPISEHNRLYWYRQTLGQGPEFLTYFQNEAQLEKSRLLSDRFSAERPKGSFSTLEIQRTEQGDSAMYLCASSSLRLAGGTDTQYFGPGTRLTVL.

Comment on this clonotype: A read error is the likely source, as a far larger clone sits one nucleotide away. V is TRBV7-2 and J is TRBJ2-1; D is ambiguous. This CDR3 has 11 residues. The V gene's germline CDR1 is SGHTA and CDR2 FQGNSA. DNA for the CDR3: TGTGCCAGCAGCTCCGACAATGAGCAGTTCTTC. Its translation is CASSSDNEQFF.

The chain couples TRBV24-1 to TRBJ2-5, with D hard to call. V dropped 0 bases and J dropped 5 bases, with 15 bases sitting between them. CDR3 length equals 16 residues. Germline V gene data show CDR1 as KGHDR and CDR2 as SFDVKD. The CDR3 sequence: CATSDLHFCGYETQYF. CDR3 in DNA: TGTGCCACCAGTGATTTGCATTTCTGCGGTTACGAGACCCAGTACTTC.

The genes are TRBV27 and TRBJ2-1; 14 bases map to TRBD2. Unmatched junction bases numbered 1, after V lost 0 bases and J lost 9 bases. This CDR3 spans 15 amino acids. Germline V gene lookup returns CDR1 MNHEY and CDR2 SMNVEV (reference sequence). CDR3: CASSLSGLAGVEQFF. CDR3 nucleotide sequence: TGTGCCAGCAGTTTATCGGGACTAGCGGGAGTTGAGCAGTTCTTC.

This clonotype was counted between two and nine times. The rearrangement joins TRBV20-1 to TRBJ1-5; D unresolved. Deletions cut 2 bases from V and 2 bases from J, with 4 bases between. CDR1 and CDR2 (germline): DFQATT, SNEGSKA (reference sequence). CDR3 size: 12 residues. The CDR3 loop is CSARSGNQPQHF. DNA of the CDR3: TGCAGTGCTAGAAGTGGCAATCAGCCCCAGCATTTT.

This clonotype was seen more than once but under ten times. V is TRBV5-1 and J is TRBJ2-7, with D perhaps matching TRBD1 (7 bases). Germline V CDR1 and CDR2: SGHRS, YFSETQ. The CDR3 covers 12 residues. Between the trimmed V and J ends, which lost 5 bases and 7 bases, there was a span of 13 bases. As DNA, the CDR3 is TGCGCCAGCAGAAGGGACAGCGGGGAGCAGTACTTC. It specifies CASRRDSGEQYF.

This clonotype occurred many times. The chain uses TRBV6-1 and TRBJ1-6; 10 bases line up with TRBD1. There are 17 residues in the CDR3. CDR1 and CDR2 from the germline V gene are MNHNS and SASEGT. The V segment lost 5 bases and the J segment 6 bases; nucleotides outside the gene matches: 10. The CDR3 sequence is CASSNPGQGFVNSPLHF. Here the CDR3 DNA reads TGTGCCAGCAGTAACCCGGGACAGGGGTTCGTTAATTCACCCCTCCACTTT.

The V and J genes are TRBV4-3 and TRBJ2-7; 8 bases are shared with TRBD1. V lost 4 bases to trimming and J lost 6 bases; unmatched junction nucleotides: 8. The germline gives CDR1 LGHNA, CDR2 YSLEER. This CDR3 spans 14 amino acids. CDR3 residues: CASSPGGYSSEQYF. In DNA, the CDR3 is TGCGCCAGCAGCCCAGGGGGCTACTCTTCCGAGCAGTACTTC.